The 10 T cell receptor beta chains reported below all come from one sample, sequenced in a study of regulatory T cells in long-lasting Graves disease. Time point: persistent/refractory GD, antithyroid drugs over 5 years with positive TRAb. Construction of the TCR library relied on RNA isolated from PBMCs. Construction of TCR beta libraries relied on iRepertoire HTBI primers and on Arm-PCR targeting CDR3 regions. From the multiplex PCR reads, TCRdb called clonotypes with MiXCR, one entry per CDR3 protein. The table shows around 510,000 distinct CDR3 sequences, with less than 25% occurring only once. The sequences come from peripheral blood mononuclear cells (PBMCs), collected when the disease was refractory, from a patient treated with antithyroid drugs. These receptors all come from a female donor with Graves disease.

The genes are TRBV6-2 or TRBV6-3 and TRBJ2-5; a weak D match, TRBD2 (6 bases). This CDR3 contains 14 residues. V was pared by 4 bases and J by 1 base, with 10 bases between. The V gene's germline CDR1 is MNHEY and CDR2 SVGEGT. This CDR3 reads CASSFASAQETQYF. CDR3 DNA: TGTGCCAGCAGTTTCGCTAGCGCCCAAGAGACCCAGTACTTC.

The rearrangement links TRBV6-2 or TRBV6-3 to TRBJ2-7; a weak D match, TRBD1 (6 bases). The CDR3 length is 14 residues. Germline V gene lookup returns CDR1 MNHEY and CDR2 SVGEGT. The germline V and J ends were trimmed by 5 bases and 2 bases, with 13 bases remaining between them. The CDR3 reads CASSRTGRPYEQYF. The CDR3 DNA sequence: TGTGCCAGCAGTAGAACAGGGCGCCCCTACGAGCAGTACTTC.

This clonotype was seen ten or more times. The chain has TRBV7-2 and TRBJ2-7, with D hard to call. Germline CDR1 reads SGHTA; CDR2 reads FQGNSA. V lost 3 bases, J lost 3 bases, and 3 bases lay in between. The CDR3 spans 11 residues. The CDR3 spells CASSFIYEQYF. Here the CDR3 DNA reads TGTGCCAGCAGCTTTATCTACGAGCAGTACTTC.

This clonotype was recorded a few times. The genes are TRBV11-2 and TRBJ2-7; perhaps TRBD2 as D (7 bases). CDR3 length equals 16 residues. CDR1 is SGHAT and CDR2 is FQNNGV in the germline V gene. Trimming removed 1 base from V and 0 bases from J, with 13 bases in between. Here the CDR3 DNA reads TGTGCCAGCAGCTTAGGGGACGGGGGGCCCTCCTACGAGCAGTACTTC. This sequence encodes CASSLGDGGPSYEQYF. The full variable domain, its missing parts supplied by reference TRBV11-2 and TRBJ2-7, is EAGVAQSPRYKIIEKRQSVAFWCNPISGHATLYWYQQILGQGPKLLIQFQNNGVVDDSQLPKDRFSAERLKGVDSTLKIQPAKLEDSAVYLCASSLGDGGPSYEQYFGPGTRLTVT.

There are many counts of this clonotype. The chain has TRBV28 and TRBJ1-5, with 7 bases aligning to TRBD1. In germline, CDR1 is MDHEN, CDR2 SYDVKM. J gave up 5 bases and V 5 bases, and 12 bases lay outside the gene matches. This CDR3 is built from 16 residues. The CDR3 protein is CASSPPDRVRYQPQHF. The CDR3 region has the DNA TGTGCCAGCAGTCCCCCCGACAGGGTTAGGTATCAGCCCCAGCATTTT.

This clonotype was seen ten or more times. A read error may account for a junction end that differs from germline. V is TRBV4-1 and J is TRBJ1-4; D gene unclear. This CDR3 has 14 amino acids. The germline gives CDR1 MGHRA, CDR2 YSYEKL. The CDR3 region is CASSPRTASEKLFF. CDR3 DNA sequence: TGTGCCAGCAGTCCAAGGACCGCATCCGAAAAACTGTTTTTT.

This clonotype was seen ten or more times. The rearrangement joins TRBV29-1 to TRBJ2-5; perhaps TRBD1 as D (5 bases). Trimming took off 7 bases at V and 5 bases at J, with 14 bases between the two ends. The germline V gene has CDR1 SQVTM and CDR2 ANQGSEA. This CDR3 region has 12 residues. CDR3 coding DNA: TGCAGCGCCTCCCAGGGATCGGAGACCCAGTACTTC. As protein: CSASQGSETQYF.

The table lists this clonotype with many counts. This chain connects TRBV6-1 to TRBJ1-1; D is ambiguous. The V gene's germline CDR1 is MNHNS and CDR2 SASEGT. Trimming took 6 bases from V and 6 from J, leaving 11 bases between them. The length of the CDR3 is 12 residues. This CDR3 is CASSHQRAEAFF. The CDR3 DNA follows: TGTGCCAGCAGCCACCAACGGGCTGAAGCTTTCTTT.

This clonotype has a count of ten or more. The genes are TRBV6-1 and TRBJ2-7, with D unclear. CDR1 MNHNS and CDR2 SASEGT come from the germline V gene. CDR3 length equals 12 residues. V lost 3 bases and J 4 bases, leaving 7 bases between the germline ends. The DNA for the CDR3 is TGTGCCAGCAGTGATGAGAAGTACGAGCAGTACTTC. Residues: CASSDEKYEQYF.

This clonotype was recorded many times. This chain links TRBV28 with TRBJ2-7, with D hard to call. The germline CDR1 and CDR2 sequences are MDHEN and SYDVKM. The CDR3 loop spans 15 amino acids. Trimming stripped 2 bases from V and 5 bases from J, with 16 bases between. This CDR3 reads CASSLTSLFVDEQYF. The CDR3, as DNA: TGTGCCAGCAGTTTAACGTCACTTTTTGTCGACGAGCAGTACTTC.